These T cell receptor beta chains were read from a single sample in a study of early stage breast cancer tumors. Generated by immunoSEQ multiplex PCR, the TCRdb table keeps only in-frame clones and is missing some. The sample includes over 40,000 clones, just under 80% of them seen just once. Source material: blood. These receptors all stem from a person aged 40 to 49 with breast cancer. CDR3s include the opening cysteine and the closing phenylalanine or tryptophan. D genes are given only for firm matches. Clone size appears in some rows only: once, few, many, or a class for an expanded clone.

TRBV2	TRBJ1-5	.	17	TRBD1	TGTGCCAGCAGTGAAGCCCGGACAGGGTGGGTCAATCAGCCCCAGCATTTT	CASSEARTGWVNQPQHF
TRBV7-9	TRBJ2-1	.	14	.	TGTGCCAGCAGCTCCTCGGACACTTACAATGAGCAGTTCTTC	CASSSSDTYNEQFF
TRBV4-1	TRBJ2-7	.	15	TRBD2	TGCGCCAGCAGCTTACTAGGGGCGGGAGTCAACGAGCAGTACTTC	CASSLLGAGVNEQYF
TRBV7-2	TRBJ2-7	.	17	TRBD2	TGTGCCAGCAGCATAACGACTAGCGGGAGGAGCTCCTACGAGCAGTACTTC	CASSITTSGRSSYEQYF
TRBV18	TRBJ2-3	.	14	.	TGTGCCAGCTCCTCTAGTAGGAACACAGATACGCAGTATTTT	CASSSSRNTDTQYF
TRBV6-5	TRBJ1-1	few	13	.	TGTGCCAGCAGTTACTCGCCCGACAGAGAAGCTTTCTTT	CASSYSPDREAFF
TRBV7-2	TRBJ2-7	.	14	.	TGTGCCAGCAGCTTAGGCCCAGGGAAATACGAGCAGTACTTC	CASSLGPGKYEQYF
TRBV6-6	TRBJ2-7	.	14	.	TGTGCCAGCAGATACAGTAGGGGGACCTACGAGCAGTACTTC	CASRYSRGTYEQYF
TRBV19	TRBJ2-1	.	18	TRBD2	TGTGCCAGTAGTATAGTCGGTCATGGGACTAGCGGGAGAAATGAGCAGTTCTTC	CASSIVGHGTSGRNEQFF
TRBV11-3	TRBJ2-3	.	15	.	TGTGCCAGCAGCTTAGGTGGGGGAGGCACAGATACGCAGTATTTT	CASSLGGGGTDTQYF
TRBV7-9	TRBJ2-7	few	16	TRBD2	TGTGCCAGCAGCTTAACCTCTAGCGGGAGAAGGGACGAGCAGTACTTC	CASSLTSSGRRDEQYF
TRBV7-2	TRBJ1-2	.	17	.	TGTGCCAGCAGCCCCTTATCGCAGGGGAGCCTTAACTATGGCTACACCTTC	CASSPLSQGSLNYGYTF
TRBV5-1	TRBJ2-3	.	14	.	TGCGCCAGCAGCTTGAACACCTACACAGATACGCAGTATTTT	CASSLNTYTDTQYF
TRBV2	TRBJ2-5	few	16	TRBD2	TGTGCCAGCAGTGAATCTCTAGCGGGAGTATGGGAGACCCAGTACTTC	CASSESLAGVWETQYF
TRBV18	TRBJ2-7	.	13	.	TGTGCCAGCTCCCAAGGGGTTGGGTACGAGCAGTACTTC	CASSQGVGYEQYF
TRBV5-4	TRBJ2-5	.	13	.	TGTGCCAGCAGCCGGCACAGGGAGGAGACCCAGTACTTC	CASSRHREETQYF
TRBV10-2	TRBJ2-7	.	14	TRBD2	TGCGCCAGCAGAGCGGGACTAGCGAGCTACGAGCAGTACTTC	CASRAGLASYEQYF
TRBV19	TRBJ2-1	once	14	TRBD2	TGTGCCACATGGGGGGGAGTTGGCTACAATGAGCAGTTCTTC	CATWGGVGYNEQFF
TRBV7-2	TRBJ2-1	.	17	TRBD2	TGTGCCAGCAGCTTAGACGGACTAGCGGGCGGGTACAATGAGCAGTTCTTC	CASSLDGLAGGYNEQFF
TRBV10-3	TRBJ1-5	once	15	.	TGTGCCATCAGTGTTGGGGGCGATAGCAATCAGCCCCAGCATTTT	CAISVGGDSNQPQHF
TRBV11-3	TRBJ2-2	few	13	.	TGTGCCAGCAGCCCACGGGACACCGGGGAGCTGTTTTTT	CASSPRDTGELFF
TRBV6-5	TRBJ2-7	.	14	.	TGTGCCAGCAGTTACGGCAGGGCCCCCTACGAGCAGTACTTC	CASSYGRAPYEQYF
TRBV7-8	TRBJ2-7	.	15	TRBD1	TGTGCCAGCAGCTTAGCGCTAGGGGGCTACTACGAGCAGTACTTC	CASSLALGGYYEQYF
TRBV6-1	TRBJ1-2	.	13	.	TGTGCCAGTTATACAGGGATTTCAGGTGGCTACACCTTC	CASYTGISGGYTF
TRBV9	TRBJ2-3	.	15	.	TGTGCCAGCAGCGTAGAGGCAAACCCCGCGGATACGCAGTATTTT	CASSVEANPADTQYF
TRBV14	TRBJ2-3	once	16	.	TGTGCCAGCAGCCAAACCCGCGGAGCGGTTCGGGATACGCAGTATTTT	CASSQTRGAVRDTQYF
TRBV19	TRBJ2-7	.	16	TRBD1	TGTGCCAGTAGTATGTTGCCGGGACAGAGCTCCTACGAGCAGTACTTC	CASSMLPGQSSYEQYF
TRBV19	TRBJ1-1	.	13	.	TGTGCCAGTAGTATAATCCAAGGGGGTGAAGCTTTCTTT	CASSIIQGGEAFF
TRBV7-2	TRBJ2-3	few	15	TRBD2	TGTGCCAGCAGCCCTAGCGGGAGCAATACAGATACGCAGTATTTT	CASSPSGSNTDTQYF
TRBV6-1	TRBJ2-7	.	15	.	TGTGCCAGCAGTGAACAGGGGAGCGGCTCCTACGAGCAGTACTTC	CASSEQGSGSYEQYF
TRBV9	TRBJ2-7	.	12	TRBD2	TGTGCCAGCAGCGCGGGGACTAGCGAGCAGTACTTC	CASSAGTSEQYF
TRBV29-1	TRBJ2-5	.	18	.	TGCAGCGTTGAAGATCTAGGGAAAGCGGTGCCCGATGGGGTGACCCAGTACTTC	CSVEDLGKAVPDGVTQYF
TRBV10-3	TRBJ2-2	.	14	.	TGTGCCATACTACAAACACCGGGTGCCGGGGAGCTGTTTTTT	CAILQTPGAGELFF
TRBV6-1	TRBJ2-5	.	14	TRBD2	TGTGCCAGCAGTGAAATGGGGAGGGCAGAGACCCAGTACTTC	CASSEMGRAETQYF
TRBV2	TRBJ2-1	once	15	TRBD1	TGTGCCAGCAGCGACGACAGGGGAGCCTACAATGAGCAGTTCTTC	CASSDDRGAYNEQFF
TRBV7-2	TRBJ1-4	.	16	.	TGTGCCAGCAGCCAAGACGGCAGCCATTATAATGAAAAACTGTTTTTT	CASSQDGSHYNEKLFF
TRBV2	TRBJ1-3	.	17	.	TGTGCCAGCAGTGAAGCGCTTGGGAAGGCAGCTGGAAACACCATATATTTT	CASSEALGKAAGNTIYF
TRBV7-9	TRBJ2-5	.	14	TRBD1	TGTGCCAGCATCAGGACAGGGATGATGGAGACCCAGTACTTC	CASIRTGMMETQYF
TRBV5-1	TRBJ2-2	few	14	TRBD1	TGCGCCAGCAGCACGGGACAGTACACCGGGGAGCTGTTTTTT	CASSTGQYTGELFF
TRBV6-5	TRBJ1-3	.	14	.	TGTGCCAGCGTCGACACGTTCTCTGGAAACACCATATATTTT	CASVDTFSGNTIYF
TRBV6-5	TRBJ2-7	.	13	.	TGTGCCAGCAGTTATCAGGGGTCGGGCGAGCAGTACTTC	CASSYQGSGEQYF
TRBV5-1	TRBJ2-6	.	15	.	TGCGCCAGCAGCTTGGAGGTGGGGGGGGCCAACGTCCTGACTTTC	CASSLEVGGANVLTF
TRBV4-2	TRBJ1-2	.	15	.	TGTGCCAGCAGCCAAGATGCGGGACCTAACTATGGCTACACCTTC	CASSQDAGPNYGYTF
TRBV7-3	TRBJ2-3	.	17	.	TGTGCCAGCAGCTTAATCCCCCCCAGGGGTCACACAGATACGCAGTATTTT	CASSLIPPRGHTDTQYF
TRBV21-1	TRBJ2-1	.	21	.	TGTGCCAGCAGCAAAGAGGTTGCTGGGCTAGCGTTCCTGAGCTCCTACAATGAGCAGTTCTTC	CASSKEVAGLAFLSSYNEQFF
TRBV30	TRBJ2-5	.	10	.	TGTGCCTGGAGCGTGGAGACCCAGTACTTC	CAWSVETQYF
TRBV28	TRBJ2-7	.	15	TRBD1	TGTGCCAGCAGCCCAAGCGGACAGGTCGTCCACGAGCAGTACTTC	CASSPSGQVVHEQYF
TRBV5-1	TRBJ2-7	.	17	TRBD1	TGCGCCAGCAGCTTTAGCCGGGACAGGGGAAAGGGGTACGAGCAGTACTTC	CASSFSRDRGKGYEQYF